The clone carrying this T cell receptor (beta chain) was observed a handful of times. What it binds is not known. Researchers took RNA transcripts and amplified the TCR beta CDR3 regions from them. The primer set for the first-round RT-PCR of the TCR CDR3 was HTBI. MiXCR, applied by TCRdb to the multiplex PCR reads, yields one record per CDR3 protein. The sample has over 700,000 distinct CDR3 sequences; roughly 37% are singletons. These data belong to a study of T cells in Graves' hyperthyroidism and ophthalmopathy. Overall study findings and caveats: Appearing also in blood were most of the thyroid clonotypes expanded above 0.001.

The authors deemed Graves' hyperthyroidism stable absent ophthalmopathy progression within 18 months. With a duration under 2 months, the hyperthyroidism was newly diagnosed in patients aged 18 to 65. The J segment lost 3 bases and the V segment lost 1 base, leaving 4 bases of the junction unmatched. Germline CDR1 is SGHDT and CDR2 is YYEEEE. The CDR3 length is 14 residues. The TCR sequence derives from a man younger than 30 with Graves' hyperthyroidism. Sequenced input: blood. V and J are TRBV5-6 and TRBJ2-7; 7 nucleotides match TRBD1. The CDR3 sequence: CASSLTGEFYEQYF. The CDR3 nucleotides read TGTGCCAGCAGCTTGACAGGGGAATTCTACGAGCAGTACTTC.